The next 8 T cell receptor beta chains were all read from a single sample in a study of T-cell reconstitution after alpha-beta-depleted transplantation in children. Unique molecular identifiers were incorporated when the TCRbeta library was constructed. TCRdb re-derived calls from the PCR reads in MiXCR, one entry per CDR3 protein. The sample has 200,000 to 300,000 distinct CDR3 sequences, about 11% seen once. Material: PBMCs from the stem cell graft donor, obtained from the stem cell graft. These receptors were obtained from a human donor who donated a stem cell graft to a child with acute lymphoblastic leukemia.

This clonotype was observed at least ten times. J is TRBJ1-5 and V is TRBV12-3 or TRBV12-4, with D possibly matching TRBD1 (5 bases). V dropped 5 bases and J dropped 3 bases, with 14 bases sitting between them. The CDR3 totals 15 residues. The CDR3 region is CASSHWGIDNQPQHF. The DNA of the CDR3 is TGTGCCAGCAGTCATTGGGGGATCGACAATCAGCCCCAGCATTTT.

The rearrangement links TRBV20-1 to TRBJ2-3; TRBD2 aligns across 9 bases. Germline assignment: CDR1 DFQATT and CDR2 SNEGSKA (reference sequence). With V trimmed by 1 base and J by 2 bases, 4 bases remained unmatched. This CDR3 has 15 residues. The CDR3 protein is CSARGPSGATDTQYF. For the CDR3, the DNA is TGCAGTGCTAGAGGGCCTAGCGGGGCCACAGATACGCAGTATTTT.

At least ten counts were recorded for this clonotype. The gene calls are TRBV4-3 and TRBJ2-2; D gene ambiguous. CDR3 length equals 17 residues. Germline CDR1 LGHNA, CDR2 YSLEER. V lost 0 bases and J lost 0, with 11 bases in between. CDR3 bases: TGCGCCAGCAGCCAAGACCCCCAGCGCCCGAACACCGGGGAGCTGTTTTTT. Its protein product is CASSQDPQRPNTGELFF.

This clonotype was counted ten times or more. The rearrangement joins TRBV5-4 to TRBJ2-1, with D tentatively TRBD1 (6 bases). Germline V gene lookup returns CDR1 SGHNT and CDR2 YYREEE (reference sequence). The CDR3 runs 13 residues. V lost 10 bases, J lost 8 bases, and 19 bases lay in between. The CDR3 sequence is CAARAQQGDEQFF. The CDR3 bases are TGTGCCGCTCGGGCACAACAGGGCGATGAGCAGTTCTTC.

This clonotype was recorded at least ten times. The J gene is TRBJ2-5, the V gene TRBV27; 8 bases map to TRBD2. The V gene's germline CDR1 is MNHEY and CDR2 SMNVEV (reference sequence). The CDR3 length is 17 residues. With 1 base clipped from V and 5 bases from J, the junction kept 12 bases outside the gene matches. CDR3 in amino acids: CASSLFAPGRAGETQYF. The CDR3 DNA follows: TGTGCCAGCAGTTTATTCGCCCCCGGGAGGGCCGGGGAGACCCAGTACTTC.

This rearrangement joins TRBV29-1 to TRBJ2-6; D ambiguous. Germline V lookup: CDR1 SQVTM, CDR2 ANQGSEA. The CDR3 has 15 residues. The V end lost 0 bases, the J end lost 4 bases, and 10 bases lay between the germline ends. The CDR3 loop is CSVEDPATGANVLTF. The CDR3 DNA sequence: TGCAGCGTTGAAGATCCAGCCACCGGGGCCAACGTCCTGACTTTC.

This clonotype was counted a few times. The genes are TRBV20-1 and TRBJ1-5, with D hard to call. V was trimmed by 3 bases and J by 4 bases, leaving 7 bases between them. Germline V gene lookup returns CDR1 DFQATT and CDR2 SNEGSKA (reference sequence). The CDR3 loop spans 12 amino acids. The CDR3 protein is CSARGRNQPQHF. The CDR3 nucleotides are TGCAGTGCTAGGGGGAGGAATCAGCCCCAGCATTTT.

This clonotype was seen many times. The chain links TRBV20-1 to TRBJ2-5; D gene uncertain. This CDR3 region has 13 residues. Trimming left V 4 bases short and J 0 bases short, with 9 bases between. Germline V gives CDR1 DFQATT, CDR2 SNEGSKA (reference sequence). CDR3 in DNA: TGCAGTGCTACGGCGTTGTACCAAGAGACCCAGTACTTC. Translating it yields CSATALYQETQYF.